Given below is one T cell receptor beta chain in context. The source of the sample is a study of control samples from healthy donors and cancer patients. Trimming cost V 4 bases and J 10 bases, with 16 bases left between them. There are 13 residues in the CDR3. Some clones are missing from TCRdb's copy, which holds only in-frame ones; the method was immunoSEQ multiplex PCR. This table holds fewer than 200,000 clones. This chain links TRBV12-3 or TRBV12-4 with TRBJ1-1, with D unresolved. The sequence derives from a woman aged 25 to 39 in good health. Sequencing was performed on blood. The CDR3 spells CASSSVGHLGAFF. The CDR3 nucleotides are TGTGCCAGCAGTTCCGTGGGCCACCTCGGAGCTTTCTTT.